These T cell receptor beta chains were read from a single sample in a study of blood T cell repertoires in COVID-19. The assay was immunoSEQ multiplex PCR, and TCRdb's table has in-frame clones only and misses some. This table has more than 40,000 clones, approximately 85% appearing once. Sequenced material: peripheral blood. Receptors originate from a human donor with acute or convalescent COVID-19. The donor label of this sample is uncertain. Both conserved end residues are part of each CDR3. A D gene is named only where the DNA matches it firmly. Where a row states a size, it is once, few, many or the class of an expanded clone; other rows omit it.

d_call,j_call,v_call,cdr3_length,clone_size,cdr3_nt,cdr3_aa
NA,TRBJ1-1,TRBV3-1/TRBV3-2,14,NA,TGTGCCAGCAGCCCGCAGGGTCGAGAAACTGAAGCTTTCTTT,CASSPQGRETEAFF
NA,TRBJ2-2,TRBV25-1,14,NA,TGTGCCAGCAGTCGGACTATCCTCGCCGGGGAGCTGTTTTTT,CASSRTILAGELFF
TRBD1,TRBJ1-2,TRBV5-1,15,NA,TGCGCCAGCAGCTTGGAGGGACAGGGGGCTTACGGCTACACCTTC,CASSLEGQGAYGYTF
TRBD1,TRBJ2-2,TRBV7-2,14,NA,TGTGCCAGCAGCCGGACAGGGGCTCCCGGGGAGCTGTTTTTT,CASSRTGAPGELFF
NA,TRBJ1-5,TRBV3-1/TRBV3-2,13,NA,TGTGCCAGCAGCCAGGGGAGGGAACAGCCCCAGCATTTT,CASSQGREQPQHF
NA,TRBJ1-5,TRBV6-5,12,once,TGTGCCAGCAGTTATTACAGACAGCCCCAGCATTTT,CASSYYRQPQHF
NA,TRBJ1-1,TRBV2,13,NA,TGTGCCAGCAGTGAACAGGGTAACACTGAAGCTTTCTTT,CASSEQGNTEAFF
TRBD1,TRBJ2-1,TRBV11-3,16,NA,TGTGCCAGCAGCTTAGCCGGGACAGAGCTCTACAATGAGCAGTTCTTC,CASSLAGTELYNEQFF
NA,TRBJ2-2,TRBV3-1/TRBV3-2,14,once,TGTGCCAGCAGCCGCGGACAGATTAACGGGGAGCTGTTTTTT,CASSRGQINGELFF
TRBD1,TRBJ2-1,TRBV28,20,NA,TGTGCCACCAAGGCACATTTTCGGGACAGCACGGGTGGGGTATACAATGAGCAGTTCTTC,CATKAHFRDSTGGVYNEQFF
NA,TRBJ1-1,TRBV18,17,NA,TGTGCCAGCTCGCGGGACCAAGCAAACGCCAAGAACACTGAAGCTTTCTTT,CASSRDQANAKNTEAFF
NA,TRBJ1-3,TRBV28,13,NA,TGTGCCAGCAGCCCGGGTTCTGGAAACACCATATATTTT,CASSPGSGNTIYF
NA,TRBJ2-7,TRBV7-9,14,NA,TGTGCCAGCAGCCTACAGGGATTCTCCTACGAGCAGTACTTC,CASSLQGFSYEQYF
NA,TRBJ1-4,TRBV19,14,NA,TGTGCCAGTAACTACGGATCCTATAATGAAAAACTGTTTTTT,CASNYGSYNEKLFF
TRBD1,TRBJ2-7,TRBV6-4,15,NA,TGTGCCAGCAGTGACCAGAACAGGGGCAGTTACGAGCAGTACTTC,CASSDQNRGSYEQYF
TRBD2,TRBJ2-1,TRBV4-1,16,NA,TGCGCCAGCAGACGAACTGGACTAGCGGACAACAATGAGCAGTTCTTC,CASRRTGLADNNEQFF
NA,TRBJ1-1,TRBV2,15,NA,TGTGCCAGCAGTGAAGTTGTGGGCGGGGACACTGAAGCTTTCTTT,CASSEVVGGDTEAFF
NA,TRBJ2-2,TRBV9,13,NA,TGTGCCAGCAGCCCAATACTCACCGGGGAGCTGTTTTTT,CASSPILTGELFF
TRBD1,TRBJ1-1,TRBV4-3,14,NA,TGCGCCAGCAGCCAGACACAGGGGAAGGGAGAAGCTTTCTTT,CASSQTQGKGEAFF
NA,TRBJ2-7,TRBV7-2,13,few,TGTGCCAGCAGCTCCTTTCCGGGTCTTGAGCAGTACTTC,CASSSFPGLEQYF
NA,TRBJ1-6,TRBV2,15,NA,TGTGCCAGCAGCGCTAACGCTAACTATAATTCACCCCTCCACTTT,CASSANANYNSPLHF
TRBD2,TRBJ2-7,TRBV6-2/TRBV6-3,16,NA,TGTGCCAGCAGCTCAGGGACTAGCGGGGAGGCTTCCGAGCAGTACTTC,CASSSGTSGEASEQYF
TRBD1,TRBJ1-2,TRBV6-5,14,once,TGTGCCAGCAGTACCCCGACAGGGCAAGGGGGCTACACCTTC,CASSTPTGQGGYTF
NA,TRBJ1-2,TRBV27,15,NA,TGTGCCAGCAGTCCCTCTCCAAGGGGTCCCTATGGCTACACCTTC,CASSPSPRGPYGYTF
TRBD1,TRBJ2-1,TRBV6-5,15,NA,TGTGCCAGCAGTACCGGACAGGGGGGATACAATGAGCAGTTCTTC,CASSTGQGGYNEQFF
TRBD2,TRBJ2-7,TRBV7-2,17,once,TGTGCCAGCAGCTTAGCTCCGGGACTAGCGGGAGGCTACGAGCAGTACTTC,CASSLAPGLAGGYEQYF
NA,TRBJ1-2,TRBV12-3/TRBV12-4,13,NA,TGTGCCAGCAGTTACTTGGGGCCTGATGGCTACACCTTC,CASSYLGPDGYTF
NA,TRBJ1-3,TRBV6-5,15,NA,TGTGCCAGCAGCCTAGACAGTACCTTCGGAAACACCATATATTTT,CASSLDSTFGNTIYF
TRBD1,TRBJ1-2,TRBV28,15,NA,TGTGCCAGCAGGGCCGGACAGGGGGCTGGCTATGGCTACACCTTC,CASRAGQGAGYGYTF
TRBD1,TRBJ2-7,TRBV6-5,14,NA,TGTGCCAGCAGTACCCGGGACAGCACCTACGAGCAGTACTTC,CASSTRDSTYEQYF
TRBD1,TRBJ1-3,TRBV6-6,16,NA,TGTGCCAGCACCCTCGGACAGGGGAACTCTGGAAACACCATATATTTT,CASTLGQGNSGNTIYF
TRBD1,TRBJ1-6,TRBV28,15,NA,TGTGCCAGCACCCTAACAGGGGGCTTAGGGTCACCCCTCCACTTT,CASTLTGGLGSPLHF
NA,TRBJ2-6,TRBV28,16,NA,TGTGCCAGCAGTTTTTCACCGGTCTCTGGGGCCAACGTCCTGACTTTC,CASSFSPVSGANVLTF
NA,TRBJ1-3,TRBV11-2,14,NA,TGTGCCAGCAGCTTAGACAGGGCTGGAAACACCATATATTTT,CASSLDRAGNTIYF
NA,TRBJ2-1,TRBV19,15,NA,TGTGCCAGCGCGACTAGGGCAGTAACCTACAATGAGCAGTTCTTC,CASATRAVTYNEQFF
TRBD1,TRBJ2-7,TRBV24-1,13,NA,TGTGCCACCAGTGAGGCAGGGGGCTGGGAGCAGTACTTC,CATSEAGGWEQYF
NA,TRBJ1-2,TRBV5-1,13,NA,TGCGCCAGCAGCTTGGGGCAGGGAAATGGCTACACCTTC,CASSLGQGNGYTF
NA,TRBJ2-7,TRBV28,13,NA,TGTGCCAGCAGCCAGGGTCACTCCTACGAGCAGTACTTC,CASSQGHSYEQYF
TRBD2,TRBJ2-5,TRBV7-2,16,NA,TGTGCCAGCAGCTTAACACTAGCGGGGGCTCAAGAGACCCAGTACTTC,CASSLTLAGAQETQYF
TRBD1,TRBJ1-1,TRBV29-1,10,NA,TGCAGCGTCGTGGACAGGGAAGCTTTCTTT,CSVVDREAFF
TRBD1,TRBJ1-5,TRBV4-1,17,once,TGCGCCAGCAGCCAAGAAGTCGCGGTGGACAGGGTACAGCCCCAGCATTTT,CASSQEVAVDRVQPQHF
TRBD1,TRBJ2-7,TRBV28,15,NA,TGTGCCAGCAGTCGTCCGGGACAGGGGTTGCAGGAGCAGTACTTC,CASSRPGQGLQEQYF
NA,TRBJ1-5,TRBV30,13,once,TGTGCCTGGAGTATCCGGGAGAATCAGCCCCAGCATTTT,CAWSIRENQPQHF
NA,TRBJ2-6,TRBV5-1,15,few,TGCGCCAGCACCAGGACAGCTTCTGGGGCCAACGTCCTGACTTTC,CASTRTASGANVLTF
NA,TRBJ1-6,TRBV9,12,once,TGTGCCAGCGCCCGGACAGACGGCCCCCTCCACTTT,CASARTDGPLHF
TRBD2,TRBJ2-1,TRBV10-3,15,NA,TGTGCCATCAGTGAAGGTAGCGGGGGGGCAAATGAGCAGTTCTTC,CAISEGSGGANEQFF